This T cell receptor (beta chain) is drawn from a study of blood T cell repertoires in COVID-19 (dated by TCRdb to about 2020). A note on the overall study: Samples from collaborators originated in the United States, Italy and Spain and spanned both the acute and convalescent phases of COVID-19. The material from the prospective study consisted of cDNA or gDNA derived from T cells, B-cell-depleted T cells, or PBMCs. The dataset comprised deeply sampled blood TCRbeta repertoires from subjects exposed to, actively infected with, or recovered from COVID-19. The repertoires were made available in a free public database intended to serve as a resource for research on the immune response to SARS-CoV-2. Samples were obtained from the ongoing ImmuneRACE study (first 160 participants) and from 1,254 subjects provided by 6 global collaborators. A de-identified subject ID, COVID-19 status, age in years and sex were almost always included in the sample metadata. HLA class I and class II types, where available, came from metadata supplied by the sample provider rather than from assay-based typing. Overall results and qualifications from the work: The quantity of clinical and demographic metadata differed by source and by participant and was supplied without curation.

Trimming leaves V shorter by 8 bases and J shorter by 12 bases, with the junction holding 14 bases beyond the gene matches. Including cysteine and phenylalanine, the CDR3 has 15 amino acids. Of all the DNA, just the CDR3 is kept, 45 bases in frame from base 1. Per the germline V gene, KGHDR is the CDR1 and SFDVKD is the CDR2. Collaborating institutions collected whole blood in K2EDTA tubes following their own protocols. Collaborator samples were shipped for TCRbeta analysis as frozen whole blood, isolated PBMCs, or DNA extracted from either sample type. Regarding this clone: The specificity of this receptor is unknown. No base quality information exists; no much larger clone differs at one position.

TCRbeta CDR3 regions were amplified from genomic DNA by means of the immunoSEQ Assay, a bias-controlled multiplex PCR. From the authors' description of their analysis: Nucleated cell counts per sample were estimated from amplification of reference gene primers within the assay. Sequence reads were collapsed and filtered to measure the absolute abundance of every unique TCRbeta CDR3 rearrangement. For each sample, productive Simpson clonality was calculated as the square root of Simpson's diversity index across productive rearrangements. Here the immuneACCESS table is served through TCRdb, limited to in-frame sequences with V and J called. Missing clones are a known gap in these copies; in checked studies unresolved V genes cover under half, and the rest lacks a known reason. The V and J calls and the clone size are those of that table, but D and trimming were determined from the DNA. For this sample there are over 90,000 clones; about 86% appear just once. Around 3.2% of the sample lies in the top ten.

The source of this sequence is a human donor in a cohort sampled during active COVID-19. The chain is made from TRBV24-1 and TRBJ2-1, and TRBD2 aligns with 11 junction nucleotides. Sample: peripheral blood. The sequence in DNA is TGTGCCACCAACAAGGGGGGACTAGCGGCAGGCGGGCAGTTCTTC. Translated, this is CATNKGGLAAGGQFF.